These 31 T cell receptor beta chains were sequenced from one sample in a study of human T cells and chemical hapten exposure. TCRdb re-analysed the RACE reads in MiXCR, keeping a single row per CDR3 protein. The sample contains around 130,000 distinct CDR3 sequences, around 8.3% of which appear only once. Noted time point: healthy volunteer bleed at 2 weeks. The template was total RNA from unfractionated whole blood. Input material: whole blood. The receptors here all came from a male donor in good health. Some clones in this sample may be carry-over from other donors' samples.

This clonotype was counted between two and nine times. V usage is TRBV19 and J usage is TRBJ1-2; 8 positions match TRBD1. This CDR3 is built from 12 residues. V trimming: 4 bases; J trimming: 6 bases; junction bases outside the gene matches: 1. CDR1 is LNHDA, CDR2 SQIVND, per germline (reference sequence). The CDR3 here is CASSRDRNGYTF. The CDR3 DNA is TGTGCCAGTAGTAGGGACAGGAATGGCTACACCTTC. Variable domain in full (rest from reference TRBV19 and TRBJ1-2): DGGITQSPKYLFRKEGQNVTLSCEQNLNHDAMYWYRQDPGQGLRLIYYSQIVNDFQKGDIAEGYSVSREKKESFPLTVTSAQKNPTAFYLCASSRDRNGYTFGSGTRLTVV.

This clonotype was seen a handful of times. This chain joins TRBV30 and TRBJ1-5, with 9 bases fitting TRBD1. J was trimmed by 3 bases and V by 0 bases; bases with no gene match: 3. Germline-derived CDR1 and CDR2 are GTSNPN and SVGIG (reference sequence). The CDR3 length is 15 residues. CDR3 DNA: TGTGCCTGGAGTGTACGGGACAGGGTCAATCAGCCCCAGCATTTT. Amino acids: CAWSVRDRVNQPQHF.

The sample holds many counts of this clonotype. The J gene is TRBJ2-1, the V gene TRBV7-2; maybe TRBD2 (5 bases). Germline loops: CDR1 SGHTA, CDR2 FQGNSA. The CDR3 runs to 16 residues. Trimming pared 0 bases from V and 0 bases from J, leaving 9 bases between. This CDR3 reads CASSLALGSSYNEQFF. The DNA of the CDR3 is TGTGCCAGCAGCTTAGCGCTGGGGAGCTCCTACAATGAGCAGTTCTTC.

The rearrangement uses TRBV3-1 and TRBJ2-1, with TRBD1 matching 10 bases. V lost 4 bases, J lost 8 bases, and 5 bases stayed unmatched. Germline V gene sequence: CDR1 LGHDT, CDR2 YNNKEL (reference sequence). The CDR3 spans 14 residues. CDR3 nucleotides: TGTGCCAGCAGCCTGGACAGGGGGTTGGATGAGCAGTTCTTC. This translates into CASSLDRGLDEQFF.

This clonotype was found a few times. The V and J genes are TRBV7-6 and TRBJ2-3; the match to TRBD1 covers 7 bases. This CDR3 spans 16 amino acids. V trimming: 6 bases; J trimming: 2 bases; junction bases outside the gene matches: 11. Germline-derived CDR1 and CDR2 are SGHVS and FNYEAQ. In nucleotides, the CDR3 is TGTGCCAGCAGTCAAGGGGACAGTAGATACACAGATACGCAGTATTTT. Translation gives CASSQGDSRYTDTQYF. The full variable domain, with the rest looked up from reference TRBV7-6 and TRBJ2-3, is GAGVSQSPRYKVTKRGQDVALRCDPISGHVSLYWYRQALGQGPEFLTYFNYEAQQDKSGLPNDRFSAERPEGSISTLTIQRTEQRDSAMYRCASSQGDSRYTDTQYFGPGTRLTVL.

This clonotype was observed many times. The genes are TRBV6-5 and TRBJ2-1, with 9 bases aligning to TRBD2. The germline CDR1 and CDR2 sequences are MNHEY and SVGAGI. The CDR3 is 16 residues long. V shed 0 bases and J 3 bases; nucleotides not matched to a gene: 3. The CDR3: CASSYSTSGFYNEQFF. The CDR3, as DNA: TGTGCCAGCAGTTACTCTACTAGCGGGTTCTACAATGAGCAGTTCTTC.

This sequence joins TRBV6-2 or TRBV6-3 and TRBJ2-7; perhaps TRBD2 as D (5 bases). The V and J ends lost 7 bases and 1 base respectively, with 8 bases between them. The germline V gene has CDR1 MNHEY and CDR2 SVGEGT. The CDR3 sequence is 12 residues long. CDR3 residues: CASTRGSYEQYF. The CDR3 DNA reads TGTGCCAGCACCCGCGGGTCCTACGAGCAGTACTTC.

The J gene is TRBJ2-2, the V gene TRBV5-1, with TRBD2 matching over 12 bases. Germline CDR1 SGHRS, CDR2 YFSETQ. The CDR3 is 16 residues long. J was trimmed by 4 bases and V by 4 bases; bases with no gene match: 5. Written as DNA, the CDR3 is TGCGCCAGCAGCACCTCTAGCGGGAGGGCCACCGGGGAGCTGTTTTTT. Its translation: CASSTSSGRATGELFF.

In its sample, this clonotype was seen many times. The chain couples TRBV5-6 to TRBJ2-1, with D possibly being TRBD1 (5 bases). The CDR3 runs 15 residues. Trimming shortened V by 4 bases and J by 2 bases, and 13 bases separated the two germline ends. Germline CDR1 reads SGHDT; CDR2 reads YYEEEE. In DNA form, the CDR3 reads TGTGCCAGCAGCATAGGACACAGACCCTACAATGAGCAGTTCTTC. It specifies CASSIGHRPYNEQFF.

This clonotype was detected many times. The chain joins TRBV4-3 to TRBJ2-3, with 14 bases matching TRBD2. After removal of 4 bases from V and 6 bases from J, the junction contained 3 bases not matched to a gene. The CDR3 consists of 15 residues. Per the germline V gene, CDR1 is LGHNA and CDR2 is YSLEER. The CDR3 DNA reads TGCGCCAGCAGCCCCGGGACTAGCGGGGGTGATACGCAGTATTTT. Amino acids: CASSPGTSGGDTQYF.

The V and J genes are TRBV11-1 and TRBJ2-2; the match to TRBD2 covers 11 bases. The CDR3 spans 14 residues. Germline assignment: CDR1 SGHAT and CDR2 FQDESV (reference sequence). V was pared by 7 bases and J by 5 bases, with 3 bases of the junction left unmatched. The CDR3, as DNA: TGTGCCAGCAAACTAGCGGGGGAAACCGGGGAGCTGTTTTTT. This encodes CASKLAGETGELFF. The whole variable domain, remainder taken from reference TRBV11-1 and TRBJ2-2, is EAEVAQSPRYKITEKSQAVAFWCDPISGHATLYWYRQILGQGPELLVQFQDESVVDDSQLPKDRFSAERLKGVDSTLKIQPAELGDSAMYLCASKLAGETGELFFGEGSRLTVL.

V gene TRBV19 combines with J gene TRBJ2-7; D call uncertain. The CDR3 contains 14 residues. Germline-derived CDR1 and CDR2 are LNHDA and SQIVND (reference sequence). V was clipped by 3 bases and J by 0 bases, with 9 bases between them. The CDR3 bases are TGTGCCAGTAGTATTTCCGGGTCCTCCTACGAGCAGTACTTC. Protein: CASSISGSSYEQYF.

The table lists this clonotype with many counts. The genes are TRBV7-2 and TRBJ2-7; either TRBD1 or TRBD2 may fit D (5 bases each). The CDR3 has 17 residues. The germline gives CDR1 SGHTA, CDR2 FQGNSA. Trimming took off 1 base at V and 4 bases at J, with 20 bases between the two ends. CDR3 sequence (DNA): TGTGCCAGCAGCTTAGGGTCCACAGGTCGAGGGGCTTACGAGCAGTACTTC. It encodes CASSLGSTGRGAYEQYF. Complete variable domain (other parts from reference TRBV7-2 and TRBJ2-7): GAGVSQSPSNKVTEKGKDVELRCDPISGHTALYWYRQSLGQGLEFLIYFQGNSAPDKSGLPSDRFSAERTGGSVSTLTIQRTQQEDSAVYLCASSLGSTGRGAYEQYFGPGTRLTVT.

This clonotype was seen more than once but under ten times. The chain links TRBV30 to TRBJ1-1; TRBD1 is a possible D gene (6 bases). Germline V gene sequence: CDR1 GTSNPN, CDR2 SVGIG (reference sequence). Trimming stripped 2 bases from V and 1 base from J, with 11 bases between. CDR3 length: 14 amino acids. The CDR3 loop is CAWSRGRGNTEAFF. Here the CDR3 DNA reads TGTGCCTGGAGTAGGGGCAGGGGGAACACTGAAGCTTTCTTT. Based on the CDR3 plus reference TRBV30 and TRBJ1-1, the full variable domain is SQTIHQWPATLVQPVGSPLSLECTVEGTSNPNLYWYRQAAGRGLQLLFYSVGIGQISSEVPQNLSASRPQDRQFILSSKKLLLSDSGFYLCAWSRGRGNTEAFFGQGTRLTVV.

The chain employs TRBV6-5 and TRBJ1-1; no reliable D call. Germline V gives CDR1 MNHEY, CDR2 SVGAGI. V lost 6 bases, J lost 0 bases, and 14 bases lay in between. This CDR3 region has 15 residues. DNA of the CDR3: TGTGCCAGCAGCACCCAGGAGGCCTTGAACACTGAAGCTTTCTTT. It specifies CASSTQEALNTEAFF.

The chain uses TRBV5-6 and TRBJ2-1; 8 bases map to TRBD1. Germline V CDR1 and CDR2: SGHDT, YYEEEE. V lost 0 bases and J lost 14; bases outside the gene matches: 7. CDR3 length equals 13 residues. CDR3: CASSLAPQGAKFF. The CDR3 region has the DNA TGTGCCAGCAGCTTGGCCCCGCAGGGGGCGAAGTTCTTC.

This clonotype was picked up a small number of times. The chain links TRBV6-1 to TRBJ2-4; D possibly corresponds to TRBD1 (6 bases). The CDR3 extends over 15 amino acids. The germline CDR1 and CDR2 sequences are MNHNS and SASEGT. Trimming shortened V by 1 base and J by 9 bases, and 16 bases separated the two germline ends. For the CDR3, the DNA is TGTGCCAGCAGTGAAGTGAACAGGGATTGGGTCATTCAGTACTTC. It translates to CASSEVNRDWVIQYF.

Only a few counts were recorded for this clonotype. The gene calls are TRBV25-1 and TRBJ2-5; tentative D call: TRBD1 (6 bases). The CDR3 runs 13 residues. The germline V gene has CDR1 MGHDK and CDR2 SYGVNS. V lost 2 bases and J 8 bases, leaving 12 bases between the germline ends. CDR3 region: CASSEDRPPTQYF. The CDR3, as DNA: TGTGCCAGCAGTGAAGACAGGCCGCCAACCCAGTACTTC.

This sequence joins TRBV19 and TRBJ2-3, with D possibly matching TRBD2 (5 bases). Trimming removed 3 bases at V and 3 bases at J, with 10 bases between. Germline V gene lookup returns CDR1 LNHDA and CDR2 SQIVND (reference sequence). The CDR3 is 14 residues long. The CDR3 bases are TGTGCCAGTAGTATGGTCGGGGTTACAGATACGCAGTATTTT. This sequence encodes CASSMVGVTDTQYF.

This clonotype has just a few counts. The chain uses TRBV11-2 and TRBJ1-2; D not certain. Germline V CDR1 and CDR2: SGHAT, FQNNGV. This CDR3 contains 14 residues. The V end was cut by 1 base, the J end by 8 bases, with 14 bases between. The CDR3 protein is CASSLGNGQTGYTF. The DNA for the CDR3 is TGTGCCAGCAGCTTAGGGAACGGGCAAACGGGCTACACCTTC.

The gene calls are TRBV2 and TRBJ1-1, with D perhaps matching TRBD1 (6 bases). Germline CDR1 and CDR2: SNHLY and FYNNEI. V dropped 5 bases and J dropped 2 bases, with 12 bases sitting between them. This CDR3 contains 14 residues. CDR3 protein: CASSYRQVNTEAFF. As DNA, the CDR3 is TGTGCCAGCAGTTATAGACAGGTTAACACTGAAGCTTTCTTT.

This clonotype occurred many times. This chain uses TRBV19 with TRBJ2-7; TRBD2 matches 9 bases. Germline CDR1 LNHDA, CDR2 SQIVND (reference sequence). The J segment lost 7 bases and the V segment lost 5 bases, leaving 6 bases of the junction unmatched. The CDR3 sequence is 13 residues long. In DNA, the CDR3 is TGTGCCAGTAGTGCGGGAGGGCCGCAAGAGCAGTACTTC. Its translation is CASSAGGPQEQYF. The complete variable domain, with remaining parts taken from reference TRBV19 and TRBJ2-7, reads DGGITQSPKYLFRKEGQNVTLSCEQNLNHDAMYWYRQDPGQGLRLIYYSQIVNDFQKGDIAEGYSVSREKKESFPLTVTSAQKNPTAFYLCASSAGGPQEQYFGPGTRLTVT.

The V call is TRBV10-3, the J call TRBJ2-3, with 11 nucleotides matching TRBD2. CDR1 ENHRY and CDR2 SYGVKD come from the germline V gene. This CDR3 has 16 residues. V lost 2 bases to trimming and J lost 4 bases; unmatched junction nucleotides: 5. CDR3 sequence: CAISETTSGVSDTQYF. The CDR3 nucleotides are TGTGCCATCAGTGAGACGACTAGCGGGGTCTCAGATACGCAGTATTTT.

This clonotype occurred a few times. This chain links TRBV5-4 with TRBJ2-1; 8 bases are shared with TRBD1. Per the germline V gene, CDR1 is SGHNT and CDR2 is YYREEE (reference sequence). This CDR3 region has 18 residues. V was clipped by 0 bases and J by 0 bases; unmatched bases: 8. The CDR3 spells CASSLVGDRRYSYNEQFF. Written as DNA, the CDR3 is TGTGCCAGCAGCTTGGTGGGGGACAGGAGATACTCCTACAATGAGCAGTTCTTC.

This clonotype was counted at least ten times. J is TRBJ1-1 and V is TRBV20-1, with a tentative D call TRBD1 (5 bases). The CDR3 sequence is 14 residues long. V lost 3 bases, J lost 1 base, and 12 bases lay in between. Germline assignment: CDR1 DFQATT and CDR2 SNEGSKA (reference sequence). CDR3 amino acids: CSARGRDWNTEAFF. The DNA for the CDR3 is TGCAGTGCTAGGGGCAGGGATTGGAACACTGAAGCTTTCTTT.

The chain recombines TRBV7-9 with TRBJ2-3; D unclear. V was shortened by 5 bases and J by 0 bases, with 12 bases between the two germline ends. The CDR3 loop spans 15 amino acids. CDR1 and CDR2 from the germline V gene are SEHNR and FQNEAQ (reference sequence). The CDR3 DNA reads TGTGCCAGCAGCCCGACACCTTCTAGCACAGATACGCAGTATTTT. This codes for CASSPTPSSTDTQYF. The full variable domain, with the rest looked up from reference TRBV7-9 and TRBJ2-3, is DTGVSQNPRHKITKRGQNVTFRCDPISEHNRLYWYRQTLGQGPEFLTYFQNEAQLEKSRLLSDRFSAERPKGSFSTLEIQRTEQGDSAMYLCASSPTPSSTDTQYFGPGTRLTVL.

This clonotype has only a few counts. V is TRBV6-2 or TRBV6-3 and J is TRBJ1-2, with TRBD1 matching 12 bases. The germline gives CDR1 MNHEY, CDR2 SVGEGT. This CDR3 has 14 amino acids. Unmatched junction bases numbered 3, after V lost 6 bases and J lost 4 bases. The CDR3 DNA is TGTGCCAGCAGCGGGACAGGGGGCCTCTATGGCTACACCTTC. This codes for CASSGTGGLYGYTF.

The sample holds a few counts of this clonotype. The V and J genes are TRBV7-2 and TRBJ2-3; 9 bases are shared with TRBD2. The CDR3 consists of 18 residues. Trimming took 3 bases from V and 0 from J; bases not matched to a gene: 10. Germline lookup yields CDR1 SGHTA and CDR2 FQGNSA. CDR3 sequence: CASSFRGRARGSTDTQYF. CDR3 coding DNA: TGTGCCAGCAGCTTTCGCGGGAGGGCCCGGGGGAGCACAGATACGCAGTATTTT.

In DNA, the CDR3 is TGTGCCAGCAGCTTAGAAGGGACTAGTGTAGCAGATACGCAGTATTTT. It yields the protein CASSLEGTSVADTQYF. The chain uses TRBV7-9 and TRBJ2-3, with 8 bases matching TRBD2. The length of the CDR3 is 16 residues. J lost 4 bases, V lost 1 base, and 7 bases had no gene match. The germline CDR1 and CDR2 sequences are SEHNR and FQNEAQ (reference sequence).

This clonotype occurred a few times. The genes are TRBV6-1 and TRBJ2-3; D may be TRBD1 or TRBD2 (5 bases each). CDR3 size: 16 residues. Trimming removed 3 bases at V and 4 bases at J, with 17 bases between. Germline-derived CDR1 and CDR2 are MNHNS and SASEGT. The CDR3 region has the DNA TGTGCCAGCAGTGAGATGGGAGAGTGGGGCTCAGATACGCAGTATTTT. Translating gives CASSEMGEWGSDTQYF.

The chain links TRBV12-3 or TRBV12-4 to TRBJ1-5, with 11 bases matching TRBD1. V was clipped by 1 base and J by 6 bases; unmatched bases: 5. The CDR3 covers 16 residues. The CDR3 spells CASSLDRTGGGQPQHF. Here the CDR3 DNA reads TGTGCCAGCAGTTTAGATCGGACAGGGGGCGGTCAGCCCCAGCATTTT.